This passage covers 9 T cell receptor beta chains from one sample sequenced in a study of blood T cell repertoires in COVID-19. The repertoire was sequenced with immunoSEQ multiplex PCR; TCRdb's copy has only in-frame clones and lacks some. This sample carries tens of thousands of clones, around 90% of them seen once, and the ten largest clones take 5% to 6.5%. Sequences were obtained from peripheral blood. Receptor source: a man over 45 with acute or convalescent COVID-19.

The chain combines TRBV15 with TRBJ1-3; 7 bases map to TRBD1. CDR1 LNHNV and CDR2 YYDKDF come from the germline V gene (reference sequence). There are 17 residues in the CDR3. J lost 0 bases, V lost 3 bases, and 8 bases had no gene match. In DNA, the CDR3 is TGTGCCACCAGCAGGAGAACAGGGGTCGGCTCTGGAAACACCATATATTTT. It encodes CATSRRTGVGSGNTIYF.

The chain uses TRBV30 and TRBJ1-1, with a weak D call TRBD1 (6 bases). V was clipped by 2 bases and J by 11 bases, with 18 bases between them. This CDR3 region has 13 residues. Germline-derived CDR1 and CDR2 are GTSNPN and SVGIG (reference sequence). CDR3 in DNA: TGTGCCTGGAGTCCCCAGACCAGGGGCAGCGCTTTCTTT. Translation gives CAWSPQTRGSAFF.

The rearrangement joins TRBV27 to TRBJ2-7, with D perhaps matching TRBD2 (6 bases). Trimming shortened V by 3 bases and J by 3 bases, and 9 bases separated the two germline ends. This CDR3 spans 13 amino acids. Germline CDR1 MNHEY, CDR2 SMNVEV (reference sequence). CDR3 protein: CASSFTSSYEQYF. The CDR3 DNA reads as TGTGCCAGCAGTTTTACTAGCAGCTACGAGCAGTACTTC.

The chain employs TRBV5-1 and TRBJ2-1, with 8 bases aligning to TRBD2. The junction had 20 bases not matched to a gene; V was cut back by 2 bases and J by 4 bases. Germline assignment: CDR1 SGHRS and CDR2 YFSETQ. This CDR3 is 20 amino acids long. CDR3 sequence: CASSLDFLLAGGREYNEQFF. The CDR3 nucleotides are TGCGCCAGCAGCTTAGATTTTCTGCTCGCGGGAGGTAGAGAGTACAATGAGCAGTTCTTC.

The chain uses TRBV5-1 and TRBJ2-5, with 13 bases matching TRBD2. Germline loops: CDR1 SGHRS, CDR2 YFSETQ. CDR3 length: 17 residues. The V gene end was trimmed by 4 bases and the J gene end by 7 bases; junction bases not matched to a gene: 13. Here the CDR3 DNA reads TGCGCCAGCAGCCCTTCACTAGCGGGAGGGCCTGCGGGGACCCAGTACTTC. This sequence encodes CASSPSLAGGPAGTQYF.

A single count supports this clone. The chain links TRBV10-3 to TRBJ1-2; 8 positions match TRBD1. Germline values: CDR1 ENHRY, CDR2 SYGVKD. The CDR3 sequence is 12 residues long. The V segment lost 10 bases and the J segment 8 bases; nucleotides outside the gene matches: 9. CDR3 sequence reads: CATEDRAPGYTF. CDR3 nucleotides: TGTGCCACCGAGGACAGGGCGCCGGGCTACACCTTC.

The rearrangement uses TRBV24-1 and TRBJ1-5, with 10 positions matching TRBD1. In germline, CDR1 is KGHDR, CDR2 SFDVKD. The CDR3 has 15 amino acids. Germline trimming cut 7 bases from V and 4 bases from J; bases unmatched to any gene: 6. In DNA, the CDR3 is TGTGCCACCAGGTCCGGACAGGGGGAGAATCAGCCCCAGCATTTT. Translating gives CATRSGQGENQPQHF.

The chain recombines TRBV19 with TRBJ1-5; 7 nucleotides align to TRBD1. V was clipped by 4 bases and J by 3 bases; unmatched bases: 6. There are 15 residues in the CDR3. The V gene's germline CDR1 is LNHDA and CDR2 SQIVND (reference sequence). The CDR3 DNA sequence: TGTGCCAGTAGTACGGGGACAGTCATCAATCAGCCCCAGCATTTT. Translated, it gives CASSTGTVINQPQHF.

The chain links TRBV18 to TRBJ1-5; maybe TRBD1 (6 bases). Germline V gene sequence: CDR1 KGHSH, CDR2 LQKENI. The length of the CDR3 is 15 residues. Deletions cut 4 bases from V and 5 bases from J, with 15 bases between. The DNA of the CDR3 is TGTGCCAGCTCACTGTCACAGGGAGGGGATCAGCCCCAGCATTTT. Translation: CASSLSQGGDQPQHF.